The next 20 T cell receptor beta chains were all read from a single sample in a study of Ad26.COV2.S vaccination and SARS-CoV-2 variants. Clones were read by immunoSEQ multiplex PCR, and TCRdb kept only the in-frame ones, dropping some. Among around 350,000 clones, around 92% were seen once, and the ten largest hold 3.9%. Sequences were derived from peripheral blood, sampled after recovery from COVID-19. Receptors originate from a human donor who had recovered from COVID-19.

This chain uses TRBV12-5 with TRBJ2-5, with TRBD2 as a possible D gene (7 bases). CDR1 is LGHNT and CDR2 is FRNRAP in the germline V gene. The CDR3 is 18 residues long. Trimming stripped 0 bases from V and 1 base from J, with 18 bases between. CDR3 coding DNA: TGTGCTAGTGGTTTGGTTTTGGGGGCTAGCGGATTCCAAGAGACCCAGTACTTC. This codes for CASGLVLGASGFQETQYF.

The gene calls are TRBV19 and TRBJ1-6; D possibly corresponds to TRBD1 (6 bases). V was pared by 3 bases and J by 2 bases, with 11 bases between. The germline V gene encodes CDR1 LNHDA and CDR2 SQIVND (reference sequence). There are 16 residues in the CDR3. The chain's CDR3 is CASSIGTSPYNSPLHF. The CDR3 DNA reads TGTGCCAGTAGTATCGGGACATCGCCCTATAATTCACCCCTCCACTTT.

The V and J genes are TRBV7-9 and TRBJ1-5; D call uncertain. The V and J ends lost 3 bases and 4 bases respectively, with 7 bases between them. The CDR3 runs to 13 residues. The germline gives CDR1 SEHNR, CDR2 FQNEAQ (reference sequence). CDR3 DNA sequence: TGTGCCAGCAGCTTCAACGGTAATCAGCCCCAGCATTTT. Protein: CASSFNGNQPQHF.

On this clone itself: Additional DNA sequences in this sample encode the identical CDR3. The chain has TRBV29-1 and TRBJ1-4, with 11 positions matching TRBD1. Trimming cost V 7 bases and J 4 bases; bases outside gene matches: 2. The germline gives CDR1 SQVTM, CDR2 ANQGSEA. This CDR3 comprises 13 residues. The CDR3 loop is CSAGTGGNEKLFF. The CDR3 DNA is TGCAGCGCCGGGACAGGGGGTAATGAAAAACTGTTTTTT.

CDR3 protein: CATKQDRPYEQYF. The CDR3 DNA sequence: TGTGCCACCAAACAGGACAGGCCCTACGAGCAGTACTTC. The chain links TRBV15 to TRBJ2-7; TRBD1 matches 7 bases. V was pared by 7 bases and J by 2 bases, with 5 bases of the junction left unmatched. CDR3 size: 13 residues. Per germline, CDR1 LNHNV and CDR2 YYDKDF (reference sequence).

For this clone: Compared with germline, one end of the junction differs, possibly owing to a read error. The gene calls are TRBV7-7 and TRBJ2-5, with D unresolved. This CDR3 contains 13 residues. Germline V gives CDR1 SSHAT, CDR2 FNYEAQ (reference sequence). The CDR3 protein is CASSRGVVETQYF. As DNA, the CDR3 is TGTGCTAGCAGTCGTGGGGTCGTGGAGACCCAGTACTTC.

This chain uses TRBV11-3 with TRBJ2-1; perhaps TRBD2 as D (6 bases). The CDR3 contains 15 residues. Trimming removed 5 bases at V and 0 bases at J, with 11 bases between. Per germline, CDR1 SGHNT and CDR2 YENEEA. CDR3 bases: TGTGCCAGCAGCCCCCGGGGGAGCTCCTACAATGAGCAGTTCTTC. Protein sequence: CASSPRGSSYNEQFF.

This sequence joins TRBV9 and TRBJ1-6; 12 nucleotides match TRBD1. Germline CDR1 SGDLS, CDR2 YYNGEE. The CDR3 loop spans 20 amino acids. The ends lost 2 bases at V and 0 bases at J; junction bases unmatched: 9. CDR3 residues: CASSVRGTGGLSSYNSPLHF. CDR3 DNA sequence: TGTGCCAGCAGCGTGCGGGGGACAGGGGGCCTCAGCTCCTATAATTCACCCCTCCACTTT.

This CDR3 is CASSYSAGPSSPLHF. CDR3 sequence (DNA): TGTGCCAGCAGTTACTCTGCAGGTCCTAGTTCACCCCTCCACTTT. The chain joins TRBV6-5 to TRBJ1-6, with D unresolved. Germline loops: CDR1 MNHEY, CDR2 SVGAGI. The V end was cut by 0 bases, the J end by 9 bases, with 12 bases between. The CDR3 runs 15 residues.

Here the CDR3 reads CASSLASRGGLKTQYF. CDR3 DNA sequence: TGTGCCAGCAGCTTGGCTTCGAGGGGGGGCCTAAAGACCCAGTACTTC. The V gene is TRBV7-2, the J gene TRBJ2-5; weak D call: TRBD2 (7 bases). The CDR3 has 16 residues. V was cut by 3 bases and J by 6 bases, with 20 bases left in between. Germline V lookup: CDR1 SGHTA, CDR2 FQGNSA.

The V and J genes are TRBV6-6 and TRBJ1-4; D remains unclear. The germline V gene has CDR1 MNHNY and CDR2 SVGAGI (reference sequence). The CDR3 totals 15 residues. V shed 2 bases and J shed 6 bases, with 13 bases lying between them. The CDR3 nucleotides are TGTGCCAGCAGTTACCCGGAAGAGGTGTATGAAAAACTGTTTTTT. Encoded protein: CASSYPEEVYEKLFF.

CDR3 sequence reads: CASMEGWGTEAFF. CDR3 DNA: TGTGCCAGTATGGAGGGGTGGGGCACTGAAGCTTTCTTT. The rearrangement links TRBV19 to TRBJ1-1, with D perhaps TRBD1 (5 bases). Trimming stripped 7 bases from V and 4 bases from J, with 13 bases between. The V gene's germline CDR1 is LNHDA and CDR2 SQIVND (reference sequence). This CDR3 spans 13 amino acids.

The chain joins TRBV5-5 to TRBJ2-7; D could derive from TRBD1 or TRBD2 (5 bases each). This CDR3 contains 15 residues. Trimming pared 0 bases from V and 0 bases from J, leaving 10 bases between. Germline CDR1 is SGHKS and CDR2 is YYEKEE (reference sequence). The CDR3 region is CASSLAAGSSYEQYF. The DNA of the CDR3 is TGTGCCAGCAGCTTGGCGGCAGGGAGCTCCTACGAGCAGTACTTC.

The V call is TRBV19, the J call TRBJ1-2; a weak D match, TRBD1 (6 bases). Trimming removed 3 bases at V and 4 bases at J, with 9 bases between. CDR1 LNHDA and CDR2 SQIVND come from the germline V gene (reference sequence). This CDR3 contains 13 residues. As DNA, the CDR3 is TGTGCCAGTAGTATCACAGGGCCCTATGGCTACACCTTC. Translating it yields CASSITGPYGYTF.

This chain uses TRBV6-2 or TRBV6-3 with TRBJ1-3, with D maybe TRBD1 (6 bases). Between the trimmed V and J ends, which lost 2 bases and 4 bases, there was a span of 9 bases. The germline V gene encodes CDR1 MNHEY and CDR2 SVGEGT. This CDR3 spans 14 amino acids. CDR3 sequence reads: CASSYRQAGNTIYF. In nucleotides, the CDR3 is TGTGCCAGCAGTTACCGACAGGCCGGAAACACCATATATTTT.

J is TRBJ2-1 and V is TRBV9, with 10 bases aligning to TRBD2. The CDR3 spans 17 residues. J was trimmed by 8 bases and V by 4 bases; bases with no gene match: 15. Germline V CDR1 and CDR2: SGDLS, YYNGEE. The chain's CDR3 is CASSPRGLAGGKDEQFF. CDR3 nucleotides: TGTGCCAGCAGCCCCCGGGGATTAGCGGGGGGTAAGGATGAGCAGTTCTTC.

The chain combines TRBV4-1 with TRBJ2-3; unclear D gene. The V end was cut by 3 bases, the J end by 3 bases, with 7 bases between. This CDR3 has 13 amino acids. Germline V gene lookup returns CDR1 MGHRA and CDR2 YSYEKL. The CDR3 bases are TGCGCCAGCAGCCATCCGATGACAGATACGCAGTATTTT. Its protein product is CASSHPMTDTQYF.

This sequence joins TRBV2 and TRBJ2-1; perhaps TRBD2 as D (7 bases). The ends were cut back, 4 bases at V and 5 bases at J, with 12 bases in the middle. The CDR3 totals 14 residues. Germline values: CDR1 SNHLY, CDR2 FYNNEI. The CDR3 DNA reads TGTGCCAGCAGTGGGTCGGGGGGCAACAATGAGCAGTTCTTC. The encoded protein is CASSGSGGNNEQFF.

The rearrangement joins TRBV6-5 to TRBJ1-2; 8 nucleotides agree with TRBD1. The CDR3 loop spans 13 amino acids. Germline V CDR1 and CDR2: MNHEY, SVGAGI. V gave up 5 bases and J gave up 6 bases; unmatched junction bases: 5. As DNA, the CDR3 is TGTGCCAGCAGTCGCGACAGGGGCAATGGCTACACCTTC. Its translation is CASSRDRGNGYTF.

The chain carries TRBV5-1 and TRBJ2-7; 8 nucleotides line up with TRBD2. Germline CDR1 and CDR2: SGHRS and YFSETQ. Trimming cost V 2 bases and J 3 bases; bases outside gene matches: 4. This CDR3 is 14 amino acids long. Here the CDR3 DNA reads TGCGCCAGCAGCTTCTCGGGGGGGTACTACGAGCAGTACTTC. Amino acids: CASSFSGGYYEQYF.